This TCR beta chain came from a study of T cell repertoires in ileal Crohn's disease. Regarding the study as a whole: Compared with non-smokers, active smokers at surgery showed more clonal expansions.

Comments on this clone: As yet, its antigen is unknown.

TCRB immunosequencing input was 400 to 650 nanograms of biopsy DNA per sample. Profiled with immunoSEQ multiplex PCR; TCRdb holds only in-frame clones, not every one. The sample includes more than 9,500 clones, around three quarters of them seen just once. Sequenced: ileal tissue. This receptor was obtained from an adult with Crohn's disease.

CDR3 loop: CASSLFSGTGTDTQYF. The CDR3 DNA follows: TGTGCCAGCAGCTTATTTAGCGGGACTGGCACAGATACGCAGTATTTT. The genes are TRBV11-3 and TRBJ2-3, with 8 bases lining up with TRBD2. With 2 bases clipped from V and 1 base from J, the junction kept 5 bases outside the gene matches. This CDR3 spans 16 amino acids. Germline V gives CDR1 SGHNT, CDR2 YENEEA.